This T cell receptor beta chain was recorded in a study of identical twins. Addition of a universal primer site occurred through template switching, and cDNA carried unique molecular identifiers. From the 5' RACE reads, TCRdb called clonotypes with MiXCR, one entry per CDR3 protein. The table lists 300,000 to 350,000 distinct CDR3 sequences, more than 9% of them singletons. General observations from the study: Twin pairs' shared out-of-frame alpha sequences were enriched in low generation probability. Among monozygotic twins, out-of-frame TCR alpha sharing exceeded what models predicted. It was cross-sectional statistical analysis, not following the same donors, that the conclusions relied on.

This clonotype was observed many times. Its antigen is as yet unknown. The CDR3 loop spans 15 amino acids. V shed 2 bases and J shed 5 bases, with 13 bases lying between them. Germline CDR1 and CDR2: PRHDT and FYEKMQ (reference sequence). These same records also appear under a second study, on yellow fever vaccine responses in identical twins.

The chain recombines TRBV13 with TRBJ2-1; D tentatively reads TRBD1 or TRBD2 (6 bases each). This TCR came from a woman in her late teens or twenties in good health. The specimen sequenced was CD8+ T cells sorted from blood. CDR3 DNA sequence: TGTGCCAGCAGCTTAAGCCGGGGGCCGCACAATGAGCAGTTCTTC. Translating gives CASSLSRGPHNEQFF.